The rows below give T cell receptor beta chains drawn from one sample of a study of T cell repertoires in cytomegalovirus infection. TCRdb re-analysed the reads in MiXCR, keeping a single row per CDR3 protein. The sample contains 400,000 to 550,000 distinct CDR3 sequences, approximately 10% of which appear only once. Sequenced material: PBMCs. Receptors were obtained from a human donor in good health (CMV status not recorded). Some clones in this sample may be carry-over from other donors' samples. Both conserved end residues are part of each CDR3. Each record gives: D gene, J gene, V gene, clone size, CDR3 DNA, CDR3 protein. The D gene is left open where the match is weak. Size is omitted from some rows. Given values are once, few, many or a class for expanded clones.

- | TRBJ1-2 | TRBV7-9 | many | TGTGCCAGCAGCTTAGCGGCCGGGAAAGACTATGGCTACACCTTC | CASSLAAGKDYGYTF
- | TRBJ2-5 | TRBV19 | - | TGTGCCAGTAGTATAGGGTTTGAAGAGACCCAGTACTTC | CASSIGFEETQYF
TRBD2 | TRBJ2-7 | TRBV4-2 | many | TGTGCCAGCAGCCAAGATCAGCGGGAGGACTACGAGCAGTACTTC | CASSQDQREDYEQYF
- | TRBJ2-7 | TRBV20-1 | many | TGCAGTGCTCGGAGGGACCTCAACGAGCAGTACTTC | CSARRDLNEQYF
TRBD2 | TRBJ2-1 | TRBV5-6 | - | TGTGCCAGCAGCGTCACCGGTGAACTAGCGGATGGGAATGAGCAGTTCTTC | CASSVTGELADGNEQFF
- | TRBJ2-2 | TRBV12-3/TRBV12-4 | many | TGTGCCAGCAGACCAGGGGTCGCCGGGGAGCTGTTTTTT | CASRPGVAGELFF
- | TRBJ1-3 | TRBV24-1 | few | TGTGCCACCAGTGACCCCTCCCGGAATGGTGGAAACACCATATATTTT | CATSDPSRNGGNTIYF
- | TRBJ1-2 | TRBV14 | many | TGTGCCAGCAGCCATGGGGGGCAAGGCTATGGCTACACCTTC | CASSHGGQGYGYTF
TRBD1 | TRBJ2-1 | TRBV28 | many | TGTGCCACCTCGGACAGGGGGCAGTGGGAGCAGTTCTTC | CATSDRGQWEQFF
- | TRBJ2-2 | TRBV2 | few | TGTGCCAGCAGTGAAGAGCAGACGTCGAACACCGGGGAGCTGTTTTTT | CASSEEQTSNTGELFF
- | TRBJ2-7 | TRBV6-5 | many | TGTGCCAGCAGTTACTCAGGCGCAGGGCGCGAGCAGTACTTC | CASSYSGAGREQYF
TRBD2 | TRBJ2-5 | TRBV10-3 | - | TGTGCCATCAGTGAAGGGACTAGCGGTTACGGGGAGACCCAGTACTTC | CAISEGTSGYGETQYF
- | TRBJ1-5 | TRBV20-1 | few | TGCAGTGCTAGACGCAGAGTCCTTGGCAATCAGCCCCAGCATTTT | CSARRRVLGNQPQHF
TRBD2 | TRBJ2-7 | TRBV7-3 | many | TGTGCCAGCAGCTACCCCGGGACTATTCTATACGAGCAGTACTTC | CASSYPGTILYEQYF
- | TRBJ2-5 | TRBV11-2 | many | TGTGCCATCAACCCCGGGAGTACCCGAGGGCGGGAGACCCAGTACTTC | CAINPGSTRGRETQYF
TRBD2 | TRBJ2-3 | TRBV11-2 | many | TGTGCCAGCAGCTTAGTAGTCGGGGGGGGACGCACAGATACGCAGTATTTT | CASSLVVGGGRTDTQYF
- | TRBJ2-3 | TRBV18 | few | TGTGCCAGCTTCCCTGGTCGGGAACTCACAGATACGCAGTATTTT | CASFPGRELTDTQYF
- | TRBJ1-4 | TRBV15 | - | TGTGCCACCAGCAGAGGGGGGCTCGCAACTAATGAAAAACTGTTTTTT | CATSRGGLATNEKLFF
- | TRBJ2-1 | TRBV24-1 | many | TGTGCCACCAGTGACCCGAGGAGGGGCTCCTACAATGAGCAGTTCTTC | CATSDPRRGSYNEQFF
- | TRBJ2-5 | TRBV6-1 | few | TGTGCCAGCAGTGAATATATAGAGACCCAGTACTTC | CASSEYIETQYF
TRBD2 | TRBJ2-1 | TRBV14 | many | TGTGCCAGCAGCCAAGCAGGGACTAGCGGCGCTTACAATGAGCAGTTCTTC | CASSQAGTSGAYNEQFF
- | TRBJ2-2 | TRBV6-2/TRBV6-3 | - | TGTGCCAGCAGTCACTCGGCCACCGGGGAGCTGTTTTTT | CASSHSATGELFF
- | TRBJ2-3 | TRBV3-1 | few | TGTGCCAGCAGCCAAGAATATCCCGGTAGCCTAGCCTGGACAGATACGCAGTATTTT | CASSQEYPGSLAWTDTQYF
- | TRBJ2-2 | TRBV28 | many | TGTGCCAGCAGTTTCTTCGGGACACGGGGCACCGGGGAGCTGTTTTTT | CASSFFGTRGTGELFF
TRBD2 | TRBJ2-1 | TRBV18 | few | TGTGCCAGCTCACCCGCTAGCGGGAGTTATGAGCAGTTCTTC | CASSPASGSYEQFF
- | TRBJ2-1 | TRBV2 | many | TGTGCCAGCAGTGAAGGGCATCGACATGAGCAGTTCTTC | CASSEGHRHEQFF
TRBD1 | TRBJ2-5 | TRBV12-3/TRBV12-4 | - | TGTGCCAGCAGCGCCGGGACAGGGAGTGGTTACAAGAGTACTGAGACCCAGTACTTC | CASSAGTGSGYKSTETQYF
TRBD1 | TRBJ2-7 | TRBV7-3 | many | TGTGCCAGCAGCCGGGACAGCACCTACGAGCAGTACTTC | CASSRDSTYEQYF
TRBD2 | TRBJ2-2 | TRBV12-3/TRBV12-4 | many | TGTGCCAGCAGTATCGGTGTTAGCGGGGGGGCCGCGAACACCGGGGAGCTGTTTTTT | CASSIGVSGGAANTGELFF
- | TRBJ2-5 | TRBV20-1 | many | TGCAGTGCTACTGTGGGGGGCCGGGAGACCCAGTACTTC | CSATVGGRETQYF
- | TRBJ2-7 | TRBV20-1 | few | TGCAGTGCTAGAGATCGCTCAGGGTACTCCTACGAGCAGTACTTC | CSARDRSGYSYEQYF
- | TRBJ2-2 | TRBV5-4 | many | TGTGCCAGCAGCGATCTAGATTGGACCGCGAACACCGGGGAGCTGTTTTTT | CASSDLDWTANTGELFF
TRBD1 | TRBJ2-7 | TRBV20-1 | few | TGCAGTGCTAGATCTGGACAGGGAAGGAACGAGCAGTACTTC | CSARSGQGRNEQYF
- | TRBJ1-1 | TRBV12-3/TRBV12-4 | many | TGTGCCAGCAGTTATGAAGGGCTGGAAGCTTTCTTT | CASSYEGLEAFF
TRBD1 | TRBJ2-1 | TRBV14 | few | TGTGCCAGCAGCCCCGGGACAGGGGGCGACCATGAGCAGTTCTTC | CASSPGTGGDHEQFF
- | TRBJ2-3 | TRBV11-2 | many | TGTGCCAGCAGCTTAGCTTGGGTCCTGGACAGTCGAATTCCAGATACGCAGTATTTT | CASSLAWVLDSRIPDTQYF
TRBD2 | TRBJ2-5 | TRBV6-2/TRBV6-3 | many | TGTGCCAGCAGGCCGGGACTAGCGTTGGAGACCCAGTACTTC | CASRPGLALETQYF
- | TRBJ2-5 | TRBV7-8 | many | TGTGCCAGCAGCTTAGCTCCCGGACACATCCAAGAGACCCAGTACTTC | CASSLAPGHIQETQYF
- | TRBJ1-1 | TRBV7-9 | many | TGTGCCAGCAGCTACCGGGGGGGGGTGGGCACTGAAGCTTTCTTT | CASSYRGGVGTEAFF
- | TRBJ2-1 | TRBV7-9 | many | TGTGCCAGCAGCCAGACGGAAAACAATGAGCAGTTCTTC | CASSQTENNEQFF
- | TRBJ1-1 | TRBV20-1 | many | TGCAGTGCTAGAGACAAGGCTGAAGCTTTCTTT | CSARDKAEAFF
- | TRBJ2-4 | TRBV2 | many | TGTGCCAGCAGTCGAAACTCTTGGGACACCCTAAAGATTCAGTACTTC | CASSRNSWDTLKIQYF
TRBD2 | TRBJ2-3 | TRBV7-2 | many | TGTGCCAGCACCCCGGGGGGGGTTAGCACAGATACGCAGTATTTT | CASTPGGVSTDTQYF
TRBD1 | TRBJ2-2 | TRBV28 | few | TGTGCCAGCAGTCGCAGGACAGGGGAGAACACCGGGGAGCTGTTTTTT | CASSRRTGENTGELFF
- | TRBJ2-1 | TRBV3-1 | many | TGTGCCAGCAGCCAAGAGGCGGGCTCCTACAATGAGCAGTTCTTC | CASSQEAGSYNEQFF
- | TRBJ1-6 | TRBV20-1 | many | TGCAGTGCCCCCATGGCGGGGGGCGTAGAAAATTCACCCCTCCACTTT | CSAPMAGGVENSPLHF
TRBD1 | TRBJ1-2 | TRBV23-1 | few | TGCGCCAGCCGCTTCAGGGGGCTTGGCTACACCTTC | CASRFRGLGYTF
TRBD1 | TRBJ2-7 | TRBV29-1 | many | TGCAGCGCCGCCCTACAGGGACAGGCGAACGAGCAGTACTTC | CSAALQGQANEQYF
- | TRBJ1-2 | TRBV7-9 | many | TGTGCCAGCAGCTCTCACAGGGAGGACTATGGCTACACCTTC | CASSSHREDYGYTF
- | TRBJ1-4 | TRBV10-2 | few | TGCGCCAGCGCTAGTCGGGGACACCCTGCAACTAATGAAAAACTGTTTTTT | CASASRGHPATNEKLFF
- | TRBJ1-6 | TRBV7-2 | many | TGTGCCAGCAGCTTTCAACAGTCCAATTCACCCCTCCACTTT | CASSFQQSNSPLHF
TRBD2 | TRBJ2-1 | TRBV7-8 | many | TGTGCCAGCAGCTTACTGACTAGCAGGCGAGATGAGCAGTTCTTC | CASSLLTSRRDEQFF
TRBD2 | TRBJ2-5 | TRBV7-9 | many | TGTGCCAGCAGCTTAGGGGCCAGCGGGGGGGCAAAGACCCAGTACTTC | CASSLGASGGAKTQYF
TRBD1 | TRBJ1-1 | TRBV5-4 | many | TGTGCCAGCAGCAGTCAGGGGGCTGTCGATGAAGCTTTCTTT | CASSSQGAVDEAFF